This TCR beta chain was profiled in a study of cytomegalovirus exposure and HLA in healthy donors. Here immunoSEQ multiplex PCR was the method, and the copy in TCRdb shows in-frame clones only, minus some. Here the sample spans fewer than 200,000 clones, approximately 90% being singletons. Concerning this clone: The antigen is not known.

General study points: Most TCR sequences were seen very rarely across donors, but some public TCRs occurred in many. Overall, under 200 TCR beta chains were annotated as cytomegalovirus-associated. Both high specificity and high sensitivity reportedly marked the classifier's diagnosis of cytomegalovirus status.

The clonotype was recovered from a woman aged 25-40 years in good health and CMV-seronegative. The sample taken for sequencing was PBMCs.

For the CDR3, the DNA is TGTGCCAGCAGCCCTGGCGGGACAGGAGAACACGAGCAGTACTTC. Protein: CASSPGGTGEHEQYF. V and J are TRBV5-4 and TRBJ2-7; 8 nucleotides agree with TRBD1. After removal of 4 bases from V and 5 bases from J, the junction contained 11 bases not matched to a gene. Per germline, CDR1 SGHNT and CDR2 YYREEE (reference sequence). The CDR3 spans 15 residues. Looking up the rest from reference TRBV5-4 and TRBJ2-7 gives the full variable domain: ETGVTQSPTHLIKTRGQQVTLRCSSQSGHNTVSWYQQALGQGPQFIFQYYREEENGRGNFPPRFSGLQFPNYSSELNVNALELDDSALYLCASSPGGTGEHEQYFGPGTRLTVT.